These 3 T cell receptor beta chains originate from one sample sequenced in a study of glioma-infiltrating T cells. Using RNA template, CDR3s of TCR alpha and beta were amplified with iRepertoire arm-PCR. Using its own MiXCR run on the multiplex PCR reads, TCRdb lists one record per CDR3 protein. Of some 12,000 distinct CDR3 sequences listed, 26% are singletons. Input material: glioma tissue, nonneoplastic brain tissue, or PBMCs (not recorded which). All receptors come from a human donor with low-grade glioma or glioblastoma, undergoing nonglioma brain surgery, or in good health (not recorded which).

The V and J genes are TRBV4-2 and TRBJ2-7, with D hard to call. V dropped 0 bases and J dropped 5 bases, with 2 bases sitting between them. Germline V lookup: CDR1 LGHNA, CDR2 YNFKEQ. The length of the CDR3 is 11 residues. The CDR3 coding sequence is TGTGCCAGCAGCCAAGAGGACGAGCAGTACTTC. Protein product: CASSQEDEQYF.

This clonotype is medium-sized within its sample. V is TRBV27 and J is TRBJ1-1; D remains unclear. The V gene lost 5 bases and the J gene lost 0 bases, with 10 bases spanning the gap. Germline loops: CDR1 MNHEY, CDR2 SMNVEV (reference sequence). The CDR3 length is 14 residues. The CDR3 coding sequence is TGTGCCAGCAGTCAGCCAGGACTGAACACTGAAGCTTTCTTT. This codes for CASSQPGLNTEAFF.

As concerns this clonotype: This may be a read error: a much more frequent sequence differs by one nucleotide. The rearrangement links TRBV15 to TRBJ2-2, with D possibly being TRBD2 (5 bases). CDR3 length: 21 amino acids. The germline V gene has CDR1 LNHNV and CDR2 YYDKDF (reference sequence). In DNA, the CDR3 is TGTGCCACCAGCAGAGATCCGATCATTGGGAGTGCCCCTACGAACACCGGGAAGCTGTTTTTT. Encoded protein: CATSRDPIIGSAPTNTGKLFF.